The clone carrying this TCR beta chain came up once. The antigen remains undetermined. Germline-derived CDR1 and CDR2 are MGHRA and YSYEKL. Germline trimming cut 5 bases from V and 6 bases from J; bases unmatched to any gene: 9. The CDR3 sequence is 14 residues long. The source of the sample is a study of cytomegalovirus exposure and HLA in healthy donors. Study background: The roughly 700 first-cohort repertoires shared a platform with the 100 to 150 validation repertoires, as reported in a later analysis. General study points: Listed as cytomegalovirus-associated were over 150 TCR beta chains.

Assay used: immunoSEQ multiplex PCR; TCRdb lists only in-frame clones, some missing. This table has around 240,000 clones, almost 90% appearing once. The gene calls are TRBV4-1 and TRBJ2-7, with 8 bases lining up with TRBD1. Sequenced material: PBMCs. This clonotype originated in a woman under 30 in good health and CMV-seronegative. The CDR3 reads CASSVQGAPLEQYF. The CDR3 DNA is TGCGCCAGCAGCGTTCAGGGGGCCCCTCTCGAGCAGTACTTC.